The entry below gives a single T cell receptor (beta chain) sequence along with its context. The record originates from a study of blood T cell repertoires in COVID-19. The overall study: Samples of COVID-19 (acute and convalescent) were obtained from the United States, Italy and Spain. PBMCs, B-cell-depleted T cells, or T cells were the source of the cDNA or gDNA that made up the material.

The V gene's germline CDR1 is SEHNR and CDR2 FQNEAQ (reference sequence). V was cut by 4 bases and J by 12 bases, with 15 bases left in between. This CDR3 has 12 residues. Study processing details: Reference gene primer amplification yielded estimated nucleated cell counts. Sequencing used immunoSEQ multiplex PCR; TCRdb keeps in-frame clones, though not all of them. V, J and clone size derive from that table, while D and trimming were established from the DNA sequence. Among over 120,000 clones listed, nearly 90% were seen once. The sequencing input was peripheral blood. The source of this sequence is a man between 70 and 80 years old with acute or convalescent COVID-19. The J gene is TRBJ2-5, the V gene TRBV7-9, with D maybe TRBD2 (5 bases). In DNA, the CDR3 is TGTGCCAGCAGCTCCCCCTTAGGGAGAAAGTACTTC. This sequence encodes CASSSPLGRKYF.